These T cell receptor beta chains were read from a single sample in a study of T-cell memory formation after mild COVID-19. TCRdb fed the 5' RACE reads into MiXCR, producing one record per CDR3 protein. The sample includes approximately 450,000 distinct CDR3 sequences, 15% to 20% of them seen just once. Sequenced: PBMCs or a T cell subset sorted from them (not recorded which). These receptors all come from an adult woman who had mild COVID-19 (a few samples of this study predate the infection). Cell type and time point are not known. CDR3s include the opening cysteine and the closing phenylalanine or tryptophan. A D gene is named only where the DNA matches it firmly.

d_gene: TRBD2
j_gene: TRBJ2-1
v_gene: TRBV27
CDR3aa: CASRTGTSGTNEQFF

d_gene: NA
j_gene: TRBJ2-3
v_gene: TRBV12-3/TRBV12-4
CDR3aa: CAAGRGNTNTDTQYF

d_gene: NA
j_gene: TRBJ2-3
v_gene: TRBV24-1
CDR3aa: CATSTLPTADTQYF

d_gene: NA
j_gene: TRBJ2-5
v_gene: TRBV6-2/TRBV6-3
CDR3aa: CASSPTTETQYF

d_gene: TRBD1
j_gene: TRBJ1-2
v_gene: TRBV28
CDR3aa: CASSTGQPLYGYTF

d_gene: NA
j_gene: TRBJ1-1
v_gene: TRBV11-3
CDR3aa: CASGGGKRNTEAFF

d_gene: NA
j_gene: TRBJ2-2
v_gene: TRBV4-2
CDR3aa: CASSPAVANTGELFF

d_gene: NA
j_gene: TRBJ1-2
v_gene: TRBV20-1
CDR3aa: CSAAEDERGYTF

d_gene: NA
j_gene: TRBJ1-2
v_gene: TRBV29-1
CDR3aa: CSVPNSGRGLTNYGYTF

d_gene: NA
j_gene: TRBJ2-7
v_gene: TRBV11-1
CDR3aa: CASSFAEGGPYEQYF

d_gene: TRBD2
j_gene: TRBJ2-3
v_gene: TRBV29-1
CDR3aa: CSSSGLAGLTDTQYF

d_gene: NA
j_gene: TRBJ1-2
v_gene: TRBV12-3/TRBV12-4
CDR3aa: CASSLTGYGGYTF

d_gene: TRBD2
j_gene: TRBJ2-1
v_gene: TRBV5-4
CDR3aa: CASSPLAESYNEQFF

d_gene: TRBD2
j_gene: TRBJ2-2
v_gene: TRBV2
CDR3aa: CASSEAQGGTGELFF

d_gene: NA
j_gene: TRBJ2-3
v_gene: TRBV2
CDR3aa: CASSENGDRADTQYF

d_gene: TRBD1
j_gene: TRBJ1-5
v_gene: TRBV6-2/TRBV6-3
CDR3aa: CASSSQGVYQPQHF

d_gene: NA
j_gene: TRBJ1-2
v_gene: TRBV7-9
CDR3aa: CASSLIRTENYGYTF

d_gene: NA
j_gene: TRBJ2-7
v_gene: TRBV12-3/TRBV12-4
CDR3aa: CASSSSWDYEQYF

d_gene: NA
j_gene: TRBJ1-1
v_gene: TRBV19
CDR3aa: CASRYSNTEAFF

d_gene: TRBD1
j_gene: TRBJ2-2
v_gene: TRBV2
CDR3aa: CASRRQGGGELFF

d_gene: NA
j_gene: TRBJ1-2
v_gene: TRBV3-1
CDR3aa: CASSQSFRVEGIYGYTF

d_gene: NA
j_gene: TRBJ2-1
v_gene: TRBV15
CDR3aa: CATSREPGGEQFF

d_gene: NA
j_gene: TRBJ1-1
v_gene: TRBV6-1
CDR3aa: CASSEMTARTEAFF

d_gene: NA
j_gene: TRBJ2-1
v_gene: TRBV18
CDR3aa: CASSPQDGPYNEQFF

d_gene: NA
j_gene: TRBJ1-1
v_gene: TRBV14
CDR3aa: CASSQDRSGTNTEAFF